These 16 T cell receptor beta chains originate from one sample sequenced in a study of cytomegalovirus exposure and HLA in healthy donors. Researchers ran the PCR with 60 Vbeta and 13 Jbeta primers. TCRdb keeps only in-frame clones here, not all; method: immunoSEQ multiplex PCR. This table has roughly 97,000 clones, around a tenth appearing once. The sequenced material came from PBMCs. These receptor sequences come from a man aged 50 to 59 in good health and CMV-seropositive.

This clone occurred a few times. This chain links TRBV9 with TRBJ2-5, with 11 nucleotides matching TRBD2. Germline trimming cut 0 bases from V and 4 bases from J; bases unmatched to any gene: 8. The CDR3 spans 17 residues. CDR1 and CDR2 from the germline V gene are SGDLS and YYNGEE. The CDR3 here is CASSVAGPGLAGETQYF. Written as DNA, the CDR3 is TGTGCCAGCAGCGTAGCAGGACCAGGACTAGCGGGAGAGACCCAGTACTTC.

This clone was recorded at least ten times. The chain carries TRBV6-6 and TRBJ1-5; D not resolved. The CDR3 sequence is 13 residues long. Germline loops: CDR1 MNHNY, CDR2 SVGAGI (reference sequence). V dropped 6 bases and J dropped 4 bases, with 10 bases sitting between them. The CDR3, as DNA: TGTGCCAGCAGCCTCCCGGGAAATCAGCCCCAGCATTTT. Translating gives CASSLPGNQPQHF.

In this sample, this clone turned up a few times. The J gene is TRBJ2-5, the V gene TRBV14; a weak D match, TRBD1 (6 bases). From germline, CDR1 is SGHDN and CDR2 FVKESK. This CDR3 spans 13 amino acids. V lost 0 bases and J 10 bases, leaving 12 bases between the germline ends. The CDR3: CASSQEQGTSQYF. CDR3 DNA: TGTGCCAGCAGCCAAGAACAGGGAACTAGCCAGTACTTC. The full variable domain, its missing parts supplied by reference TRBV14 and TRBJ2-5, is EAGVTQFPSHSVIEKGQTVTLRCDPISGHDNLYWYRRVMGKEIKFLLHFVKESKQDESGMPNNRFLAERTGGTYSTLKVQPAELEDSGVYFCASSQEQGTSQYFGPGTRLLVL.

This chain connects TRBV11-2 to TRBJ1-4, with D tentatively TRBD1 (6 bases). This CDR3 has 14 residues. Germline lookup yields CDR1 SGHAT and CDR2 FQNNGV. Between the trimmed V and J ends, which lost 8 bases and 5 bases, there was a span of 15 bases. CDR3 in DNA: TGTGCCAGCTCACTCTCGGGGACAAATGAAAAACTGTTTTTT. Amino acid sequence: CASSLSGTNEKLFF.

The chain uses TRBV6-1 and TRBJ2-6; 8 bases are shared with TRBD2. Per germline, CDR1 MNHNS and CDR2 SASEGT. V dropped 2 bases and J dropped 10; count of bases not matched to a gene: 13. The CDR3 sequence is 17 residues long. CDR3 protein: CASSEWVGGGTHNVLTF. In DNA, the CDR3 is TGTGCCAGCAGTGAATGGGTCGGGGGGGGTACCCATAACGTCCTGACTTTC.

The chain couples TRBV18 to TRBJ2-1; weak D call: TRBD1 (5 bases). With 6 bases removed from V and 7 bases from J, the gap between germline ends came to 10 bases. This CDR3 has 12 amino acids. Germline V gene lookup returns CDR1 KGHSH and CDR2 LQKENI. The CDR3 DNA reads TGTGCCAGCTCCTCCAGGGAAAATGAGCAGTTCTTC. Amino acid sequence: CASSSRENEQFF.

This clone was detected only a few times. V gene TRBV5-1 combines with J gene TRBJ1-2, with a weak D call TRBD1 (5 bases). V was clipped by 3 bases and J by 8 bases, with 20 bases between them. Looked up from germline, CDR1 is SGHRS and CDR2 is YFSETQ. CDR3 length: 15 residues. CDR3 DNA: TGCGCCAGCAGCTCGGGGGATTCGTTGTCGCGGGGCTACACCTTC. Its translation: CASSSGDSLSRGYTF.

This clone was counted only a few times. CDR3 DNA: TGTGCCAGCAGCGCGCAGACAGGGGGGAACTATGGCTACACCTTC. Protein product: CASSAQTGGNYGYTF. The rearrangement joins TRBV9 to TRBJ1-2; 9 bases agree with TRBD1. Per the germline V gene, CDR1 is SGDLS and CDR2 is YYNGEE. The length of the CDR3 is 15 residues. Trimming cost V 3 bases and J 2 bases; bases outside gene matches: 5.

A few counts support this clone. This chain joins TRBV5-6 and TRBJ1-5, with D unresolved. The CDR3 runs to 13 residues. Deletions cut 0 bases from V and 6 bases from J, with 7 bases between. Germline lookup yields CDR1 SGHDT and CDR2 YYEEEE. CDR3 region: CASSLGGGQPQHF. In DNA, the CDR3 is TGTGCCAGCAGCTTGGGTGGAGGTCAGCCCCAGCATTTT. The variable domain in full, with the rest retrieved from reference TRBV5-6 and TRBJ1-5, is DAGVTQSPTHLIKTRGQQVTLRCSPKSGHDTVSWYQQALGQGPQFIFQYYEEEERQRGNFPDRFSGHQFPNYSSELNVNALLLGDSALYLCASSLGGGQPQHFGDGTRLSIL.

V is TRBV29-1 and J is TRBJ2-5; tentative D call: TRBD1 (6 bases). The CDR3 covers 12 residues. The V gene's germline CDR1 is SQVTM and CDR2 ANQGSEA. V dropped 3 bases and J dropped 5 bases, with 10 bases sitting between them. The CDR3: CSVDYRVETQYF. The CDR3 nucleotides read TGCAGCGTTGACTACAGGGTTGAGACCCAGTACTTC.

The chain employs TRBV5-4 and TRBJ2-1, with D unclear. The germline V and J ends were trimmed by 3 bases and 9 bases, with 13 bases remaining between them. From germline, CDR1 is SGHNT and CDR2 YYREEE (reference sequence). The CDR3 runs 13 residues. As DNA, the CDR3 is TGTGCCAGCAGCTCCAGAAGACTCGGTGAGCAGTTCTTC. The encoded protein is CASSSRRLGEQFF.

This clone was counted only a few times. The junction and the germline gene differ at one end; a read error may be behind it. This chain uses TRBV6-1 with TRBJ2-5; 7 positions match TRBD1. This CDR3 region has 12 residues. Germline CDR1 reads MNHNS; CDR2 reads SASEGT. The CDR3 DNA reads TGCACCCTAGACAGGGATCAAGAGACCCAGTACTTC. Amino acids: CTLDRDQETQYF.

The chain uses TRBV7-2 and TRBJ2-7, with D tentatively TRBD1 (6 bases). Germline V gives CDR1 SGHTA, CDR2 FQGNSA. CDR3 size: 15 residues. V gave up 1 base and J gave up 0 bases, with 10 bases separating them. The CDR3 DNA reads TGTGCCAGCAGCTTAGTAAGGACAGCCTCCTACGAGCAGTACTTC. Translated: CASSLVRTASYEQYF. The full variable domain, in which reference TRBV7-2 and TRBJ2-7 provide the parts outside the CDR3, is GAGVSQSPSNKVTEKGKDVELRCDPISGHTALYWYRQSLGQGLEFLIYFQGNSAPDKSGLPSDRFSAERTGGSVSTLTIQRTQQEDSAVYLCASSLVRTASYEQYFGPGTRLTVT.

As DNA, the CDR3 is TGTGCCAGCAGCAAAAGAGAGGGGACTAGCGGGAGAGGAGAGACCCAGTACTTC. Translation gives CASSKREGTSGRGETQYF. The rearrangement joins TRBV21-1 to TRBJ2-5; the D call in the table, TRBD2, was not verified against the DNA. TRBV21-1 is noted as a pseudogene. The CDR3 totals 18 residues.

CDR3 sequence reads: CASSRLQGASAYEQYF. CDR3 coding DNA: TGTGCCAGCAGCCGACTGCAGGGGGCTTCGGCTTACGAGCAGTACTTC. The J gene is TRBJ2-7, the V gene TRBV28; 8 bases are a match to TRBD1. The trim removed 6 bases at V and 4 bases at J, leaving 14 bases unmatched. CDR1 is MDHEN, CDR2 SYDVKM, per germline. CDR3 length: 16 residues.

Only a few counts were recorded for this clone. The chain has TRBV5-1 and TRBJ1-2, with D perhaps matching TRBD1 (5 bases). The V end was cut by 5 bases, the J end by 4 bases, with 18 bases between. The CDR3 length is 15 residues. Germline V gene data show CDR1 as SGHRS and CDR2 as YFSETQ. The CDR3 protein is CASRSTWAGIYGYTF. The CDR3 DNA is TGCGCCAGCAGATCTACCTGGGCAGGGATCTATGGCTACACCTTC.